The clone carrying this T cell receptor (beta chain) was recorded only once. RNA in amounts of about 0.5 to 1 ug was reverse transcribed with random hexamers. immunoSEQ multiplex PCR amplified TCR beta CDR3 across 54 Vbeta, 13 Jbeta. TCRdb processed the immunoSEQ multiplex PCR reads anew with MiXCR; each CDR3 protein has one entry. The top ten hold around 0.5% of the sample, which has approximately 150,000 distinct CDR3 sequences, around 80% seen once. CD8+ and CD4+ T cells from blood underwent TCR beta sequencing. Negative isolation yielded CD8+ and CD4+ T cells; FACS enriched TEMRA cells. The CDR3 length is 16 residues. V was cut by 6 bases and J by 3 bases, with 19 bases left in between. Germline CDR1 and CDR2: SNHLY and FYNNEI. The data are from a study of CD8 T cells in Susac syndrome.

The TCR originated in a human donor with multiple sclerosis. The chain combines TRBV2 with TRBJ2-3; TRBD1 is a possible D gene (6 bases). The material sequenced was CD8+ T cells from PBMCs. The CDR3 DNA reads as TGTGCCAGCAGAGCAGGGACATTAAAAGGGACAGATACGCAGTATTTT. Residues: CASRAGTLKGTDTQYF.